The rows below give T cell receptor beta chains drawn from one sample of a study of beta chain features in type 1 diabetes. Method: immunoSEQ multiplex PCR; TCRdb's copy keeps in-frame clones and lacks some. The data contain around 250,000 clones, roughly 13% of them singletons. The sample taken for sequencing was naive CD4+ T cells from blood. The receptors stem from a man younger than 40 with type 1 diabetes. Both conserved end residues are part of each CDR3. Each record gives: clone size, J gene, V gene, D gene, CDR3 DNA, CDR3 protein. D genes are given only for firm matches. Expanded clones are given a class, and other clones once, few, many or no size at all.

>few|TRBJ1-2|TRBV4-1|-
TGCGCCAGCAGCCATGGGTGGCAGGGTCGGGGCTACACCTTC
CASSHGWQGRGYTF
>-|TRBJ1-2|TRBV30|TRBD1
TGTGCCTGGAGAAGGACAGGGGGGAACTATGGCTACACCTTC
CAWRRTGGNYGYTF
>-|TRBJ2-4|TRBV5-4|TRBD2
TGTGCCAGCAGCTTAGGGACTAGCGGGGGGGTTTCCAAAAACATTCAGTACTTC
CASSLGTSGGVSKNIQYF
>few|TRBJ2-7|TRBV18|TRBD1
TGTGCCAGCTCACCCGGGACAGGGTCCGACGAGCAGTACTTC
CASSPGTGSDEQYF
>-|TRBJ1-3|TRBV6-6|TRBD1
TGTGCCAGCAGTACAGACAGGGGGCCTGGAAACACCATATATTTT
CASSTDRGPGNTIYF
>few|TRBJ2-2|TRBV27|TRBD1
TGTGCCACCCAACCCCAGGGACAGCCCACCGGGGAGCTGTTTTTT
CATQPQGQPTGELFF
>few|TRBJ1-5|TRBV19|TRBD1
TGTGCCAGTAGTATCGGACAGGGTAGTATAGTGGGCAATCAGCCCCAGCATTTT
CASSIGQGSIVGNQPQHF
>few|TRBJ1-1|TRBV2|-
TGTGCCAGCATGACAGGCGCCGCAGGGAACACTGAAGCTTTCTTT
CASMTGAAGNTEAFF
>-|TRBJ2-5|TRBV7-8|-
TGTGCCAGCAGCAAAAGACCGGGACTAGGGGGCGAGACCCAGTACTTC
CASSKRPGLGGETQYF
>-|TRBJ2-1|TRBV7-9|TRBD1
TGTGCCAGCAGCTTGATCGAGCAGGGGGTCAATGAGCAGTTCTTC
CASSLIEQGVNEQFF
>-|TRBJ1-1|TRBV5-4|-
TGTGCCAGCAGCTTGGTGGGGCGGGGCAGCTACACTGAAGCTTTCTTT
CASSLVGRGSYTEAFF
>-|TRBJ2-2|TRBV5-4|TRBD1
TGTGCCAGCAGCCCGGGACAGGGGGAAAGGTCCGGGGAGCTGTTTTTT
CASSPGQGERSGELFF
>-|TRBJ1-6|TRBV27|-
TGTGCCAGCACTTTAAGAGGTCGGTGGCCACAGGGATCGGGCTCACCCCTCCACTTT
CASTLRGRWPQGSGSPLHF
>few|TRBJ2-1|TRBV5-1|TRBD2
TGCGCCAGCAGCTGGATGGCGGGAGACGATGAGCAGTTCTTC
CASSWMAGDDEQFF
>-|TRBJ2-1|TRBV29-1|-
TGCAGCGTTGGGGGGGTTGGTGAGCAGTTCTTC
CSVGGVGEQFF
>-|TRBJ2-7|TRBV7-2|-
TGTGCCAGCAGCTTTAGCTCCTACGAGCAGTACTTC
CASSFSSYEQYF
>few|TRBJ2-3|TRBV5-1|TRBD1
TGCGCCAGCAGCTTGGAGGGACAGGGGCAGTCTAGCACAGATACGCAGTATTTT
CASSLEGQGQSSTDTQYF
>-|TRBJ2-7|TRBV23-1|-
TGCGCCAGCAGTCAACCCTCCGACTTGTACTTC
CASSQPSDLYF
>-|TRBJ2-7|TRBV5-1|-
TGCGCCAGCAGCTTGGGACAGCACTACGAGCAGTACTTC
CASSLGQHYEQYF
>few|TRBJ2-5|TRBV29-1|TRBD1
TGCAGCGTCCTCCCGACAGGGGGTCAGAAGACCCAGTACTTC
CSVLPTGGQKTQYF
>few|TRBJ2-3|TRBV28|-
TGTGCCAGCAGTTTCCCGGGAGCCCCCACAGATACGCAGTATTTT
CASSFPGAPTDTQYF
>few|TRBJ2-1|TRBV25-1|TRBD2
TGTGCCAGCCGAGGGGATAGCGGGAGCTCCTACAATGAGCAGTTCTTC
CASRGDSGSSYNEQFF
>few|TRBJ2-1|TRBV5-1|TRBD2
TGCGCCAGCAGCTTGGCTCTAGCGGGCCAGCTTGGAGAGCAGTTCTTC
CASSLALAGQLGEQFF
>few|TRBJ1-2|TRBV5-6|-
TGTGCCAGCAGCTTGGGGGCAGGGGTGTCTGGCTACACCTTC
CASSLGAGVSGYTF
>few|TRBJ2-1|TRBV7-2|TRBD2
TGTGCCAGCAGCCCCCGAGGGATGTATAGCGGGGGGGGAAATGAGCAGTTCTTC
CASSPRGMYSGGGNEQFF
>few|TRBJ2-1|TRBV5-1|TRBD2
TGCGCCAGCAGATCCCCAAAGGCGGGGGGAGACAATGAGCAGTTCTTC
CASRSPKAGGDNEQFF
>-|TRBJ1-4|TRBV2|TRBD1
TGTGCCAGTAGCCGGGACAGAAGAAGTAATGAAAAACTGTTTTTT
CASSRDRRSNEKLFF
>-|TRBJ2-1|TRBV5-1|-
TGCGCCAGCAGCGAACAGAGCAATGAGCAGTTCTTC
CASSEQSNEQFF
>-|TRBJ2-7|TRBV18|-
TGTGCCAGCTCTCCGGAGCGGACGGCTTCCTACGAGCAGTACTTC
CASSPERTASYEQYF
>-|TRBJ2-7|TRBV18|-
TGTGCCAGCTCACCTAGGACAGACAACTACGAGCAGTACTTC
CASSPRTDNYEQYF
>few|TRBJ1-1|TRBV5-8|TRBD1
TGTGCCAGCAGATACGGGACAGTTGAAGCTTTCTTT
CASRYGTVEAFF
>-|TRBJ1-5|TRBV5-4|-
TGTGCCAGCAGCCTGGACACCAATCAGCCCCAGCATTTT
CASSLDTNQPQHF
>-|TRBJ2-3|TRBV7-8|TRBD2
TGTGCCAGCAGCTTCTGGACTAGCGGGGGGGCCACAGATACGCAGTATTTT
CASSFWTSGGATDTQYF
>-|TRBJ1-1|TRBV30|TRBD1
TGTGCCGCCCGGGGACAGGGGAGGGCTGAAGCTTTCTTT
CAARGQGRAEAFF
>few|TRBJ2-7|TRBV25-1|TRBD1
TGTGCCAGCAGAAGACAGGGCACCTACGAGCAGTACTTC
CASRRQGTYEQYF